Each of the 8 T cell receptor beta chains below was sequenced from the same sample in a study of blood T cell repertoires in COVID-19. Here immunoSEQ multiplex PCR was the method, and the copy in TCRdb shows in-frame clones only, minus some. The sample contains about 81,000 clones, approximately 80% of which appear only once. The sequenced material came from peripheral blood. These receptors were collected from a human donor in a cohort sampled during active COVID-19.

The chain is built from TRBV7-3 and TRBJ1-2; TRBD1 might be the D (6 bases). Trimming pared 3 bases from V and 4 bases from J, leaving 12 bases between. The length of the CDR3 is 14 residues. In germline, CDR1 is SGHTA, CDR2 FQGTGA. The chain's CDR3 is CASSLNGGPYGYTF. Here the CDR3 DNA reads TGTGCCAGCAGCTTGAACGGGGGGCCCTATGGCTACACCTTC.

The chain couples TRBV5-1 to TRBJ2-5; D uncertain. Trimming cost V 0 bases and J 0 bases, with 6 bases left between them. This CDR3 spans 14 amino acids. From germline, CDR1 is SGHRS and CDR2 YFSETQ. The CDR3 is CASSLDRDQETQYF. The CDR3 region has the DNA TGCGCCAGCAGCTTGGACAGAGACCAAGAGACCCAGTACTTC. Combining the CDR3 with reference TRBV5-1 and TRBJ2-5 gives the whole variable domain KAGVTQTPRYLIKTRGQQVTLSCSPISGHRSVSWYQQTPGQGLQFLFEYFSETQRNKGNFPGRFSGRQFSNSRSEMNVSTLELGDSALYLCASSLDRDQETQYFGPGTRLLVL.

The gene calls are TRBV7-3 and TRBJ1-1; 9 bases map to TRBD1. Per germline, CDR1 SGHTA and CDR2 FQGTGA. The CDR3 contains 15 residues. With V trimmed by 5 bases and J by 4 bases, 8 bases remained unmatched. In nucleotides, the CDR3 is TGTGCCAGCAGCAGAACAGGGGGCTATGGCACTGAAGCTTTCTTT. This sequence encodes CASSRTGGYGTEAFF.

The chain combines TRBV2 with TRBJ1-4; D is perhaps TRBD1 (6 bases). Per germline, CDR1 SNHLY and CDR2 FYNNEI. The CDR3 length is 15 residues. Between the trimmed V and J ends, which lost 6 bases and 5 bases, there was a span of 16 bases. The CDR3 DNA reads TGTGCCAGCAGGGGGGCCGGGACGAAAAATGAAAAACTGTTTTTT. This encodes CASRGAGTKNEKLFF.

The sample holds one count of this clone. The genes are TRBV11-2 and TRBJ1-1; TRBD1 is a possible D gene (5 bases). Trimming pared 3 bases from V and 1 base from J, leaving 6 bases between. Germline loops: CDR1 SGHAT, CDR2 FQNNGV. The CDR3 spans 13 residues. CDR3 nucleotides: TGTGCCAGCAGCTTCACAGGGAACACTGAAGCTTTCTTT. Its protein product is CASSFTGNTEAFF. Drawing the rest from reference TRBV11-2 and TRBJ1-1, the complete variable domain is EAGVAQSPRYKIIEKRQSVAFWCNPISGHATLYWYQQILGQGPKLLIQFQNNGVVDDSQLPKDRFSAERLKGVDSTLKIQPAKLEDSAVYLCASSFTGNTEAFFGQGTRLTVV.

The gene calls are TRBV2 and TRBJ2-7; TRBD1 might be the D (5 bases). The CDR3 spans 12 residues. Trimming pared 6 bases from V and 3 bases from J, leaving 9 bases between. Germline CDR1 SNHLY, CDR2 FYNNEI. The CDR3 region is CASRQENYEQYF. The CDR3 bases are TGTGCCAGCAGACAGGAAAACTACGAGCAGTACTTC.

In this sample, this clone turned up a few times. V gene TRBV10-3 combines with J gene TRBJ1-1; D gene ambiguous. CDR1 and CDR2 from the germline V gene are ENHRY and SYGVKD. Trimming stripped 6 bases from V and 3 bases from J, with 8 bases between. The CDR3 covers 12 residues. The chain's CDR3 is CAIRGRDTEAFF. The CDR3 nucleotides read TGTGCCATCAGGGGGAGGGACACTGAAGCTTTCTTT.

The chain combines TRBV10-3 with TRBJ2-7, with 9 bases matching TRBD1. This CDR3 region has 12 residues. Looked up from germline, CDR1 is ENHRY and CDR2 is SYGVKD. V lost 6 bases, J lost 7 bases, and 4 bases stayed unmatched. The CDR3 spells CAIRETGGEQYF. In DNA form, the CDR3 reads TGTGCCATCAGGGAGACAGGGGGTGAGCAGTACTTC.